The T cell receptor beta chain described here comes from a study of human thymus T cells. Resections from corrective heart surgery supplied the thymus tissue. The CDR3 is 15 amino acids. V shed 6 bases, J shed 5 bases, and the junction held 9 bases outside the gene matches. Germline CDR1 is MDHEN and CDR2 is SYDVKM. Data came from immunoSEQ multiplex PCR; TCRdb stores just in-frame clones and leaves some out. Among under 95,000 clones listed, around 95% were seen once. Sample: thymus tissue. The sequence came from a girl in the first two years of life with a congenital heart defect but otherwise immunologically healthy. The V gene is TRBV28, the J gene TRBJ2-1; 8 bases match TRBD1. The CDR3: CASRQDRVPHNEQFF. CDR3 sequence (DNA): TGTGCCAGCAGGCAGGACAGGGTTCCGCACAATGAGCAGTTCTTC.